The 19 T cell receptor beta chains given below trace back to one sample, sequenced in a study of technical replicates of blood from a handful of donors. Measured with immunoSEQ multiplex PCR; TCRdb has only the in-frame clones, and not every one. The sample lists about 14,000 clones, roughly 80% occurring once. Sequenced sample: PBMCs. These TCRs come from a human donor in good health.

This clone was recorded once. CDR3 nucleotide sequence: TGTGCCAGCAGCGTAGATCCGGGAGGGCCCCACAATGAGCAGTTCTTC. This translates into CASSVDPGGPHNEQFF. The gene calls are TRBV9 and TRBJ2-1, with 8 bases identical to TRBD2. The CDR3 is made up of 16 amino acids. J lost 5 bases, V lost 0 bases, and 7 bases had no gene match. The germline gives CDR1 SGDLS, CDR2 YYNGEE. Full variable domain (remainder filled in from reference TRBV9 and TRBJ2-1): DSGVTQTPKHLITATGQRVTLRCSPRSGDLSVYWYQQSLDQGLQFLIQYYNGEERAKGNILERFSAQQFPDLHSELNLSSLELGDSALYFCASSVDPGGPHNEQFFGPGTRLTVL.

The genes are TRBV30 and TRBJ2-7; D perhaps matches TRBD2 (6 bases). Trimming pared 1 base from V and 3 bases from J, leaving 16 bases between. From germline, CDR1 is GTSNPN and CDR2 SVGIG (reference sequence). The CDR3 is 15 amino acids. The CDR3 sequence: CAWSGVVAVGYEQYF. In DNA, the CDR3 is TGTGCCTGGAGTGGGGTAGTAGCGGTCGGCTACGAGCAGTACTTC.

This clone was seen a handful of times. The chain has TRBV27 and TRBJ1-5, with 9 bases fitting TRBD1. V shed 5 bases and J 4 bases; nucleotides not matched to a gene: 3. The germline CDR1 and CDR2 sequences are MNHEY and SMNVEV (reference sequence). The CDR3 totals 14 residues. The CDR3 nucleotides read TGTGCCAGCAGTCAGGACAGGGGTAATCAGCCCCAGCATTTT. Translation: CASSQDRGNQPQHF.

CDR3 protein: CASSLASGDPSYEQYF. In nucleotides, the CDR3 is TGTGCCAGCAGCTTAGCTAGCGGAGACCCCTCCTACGAGCAGTACTTC. The chain recombines TRBV7-2 with TRBJ2-7, with D perhaps matching TRBD2 (6 bases). Per germline, CDR1 SGHTA and CDR2 FQGNSA. V was clipped by 0 bases and J by 0 bases, with 12 bases between them. The CDR3 is 16 residues long.

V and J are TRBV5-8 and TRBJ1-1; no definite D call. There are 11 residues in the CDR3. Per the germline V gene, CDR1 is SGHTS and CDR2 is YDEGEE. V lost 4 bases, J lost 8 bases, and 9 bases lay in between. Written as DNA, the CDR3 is TGTGCCAGCAGCCCGCGGGTGGAAGCTTTCTTT. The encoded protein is CASSPRVEAFF.

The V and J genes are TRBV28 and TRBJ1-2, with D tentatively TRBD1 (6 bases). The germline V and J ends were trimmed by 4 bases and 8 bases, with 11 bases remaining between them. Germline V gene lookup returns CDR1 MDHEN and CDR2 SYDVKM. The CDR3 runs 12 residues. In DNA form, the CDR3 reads TGTGCCAGCAGTTCTACAGGGTTCGGCTACACCTTC. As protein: CASSSTGFGYTF.

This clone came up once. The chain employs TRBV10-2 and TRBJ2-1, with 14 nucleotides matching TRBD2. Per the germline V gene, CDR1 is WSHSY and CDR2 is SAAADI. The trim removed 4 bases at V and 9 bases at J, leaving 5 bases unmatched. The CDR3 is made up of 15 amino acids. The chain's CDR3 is CASSAWTSGRTEQFF. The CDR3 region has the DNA TGCGCCAGCAGTGCTTGGACTAGCGGGAGGACTGAGCAGTTCTTC.

CDR3 residues: CASSEGTQSSYNEQFF. The DNA for the CDR3 is TGTGCCAGCAGCGAGGGGACACAGAGCTCCTACAATGAGCAGTTCTTC. The chain is built from TRBV9 and TRBJ2-1, with TRBD1 as a possible D gene (6 bases). Germline CDR1 and CDR2: SGDLS and YYNGEE. The CDR3 extends over 16 amino acids. The V gene lost 3 bases and the J gene lost 0 bases, with 13 bases spanning the gap. Full variable domain (missing parts from reference TRBV9 and TRBJ2-1): DSGVTQTPKHLITATGQRVTLRCSPRSGDLSVYWYQQSLDQGLQFLIQYYNGEERAKGNILERFSAQQFPDLHSELNLSSLELGDSALYFCASSEGTQSSYNEQFFGPGTRLTVL.

The CDR3 nucleotides are TGTGCCAGCAGCTTAGGGACTAGCGGGTTCGGGACCCAGTACTTC. Its protein product is CASSLGTSGFGTQYF. This sequence joins TRBV11-2 and TRBJ2-5; 11 bases match TRBD2. The CDR3 length is 15 residues. Germline assignment: CDR1 SGHAT and CDR2 FQNNGV. V dropped 1 base and J dropped 7; count of bases not matched to a gene: 5. The complete variable domain, with remaining parts taken from reference TRBV11-2 and TRBJ2-5, reads EAGVAQSPRYKIIEKRQSVAFWCNPISGHATLYWYQQILGQGPKLLIQFQNNGVVDDSQLPKDRFSAERLKGVDSTLKIQPAKLEDSAVYLCASSLGTSGFGTQYFGPGTRLLVL.

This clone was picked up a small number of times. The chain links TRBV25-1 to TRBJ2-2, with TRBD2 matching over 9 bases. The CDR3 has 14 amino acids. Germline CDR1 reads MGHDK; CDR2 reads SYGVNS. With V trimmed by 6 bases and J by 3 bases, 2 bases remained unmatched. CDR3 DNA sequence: TGTGCCAGCAGGCGACTAGCGGACACCGGGGAGCTGTTTTTT. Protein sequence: CASRRLADTGELFF.

CDR3 nucleotide sequence: TGTGCCAGTAGTATAGGTAGAGAGGAGACCCAGTACTTC. It translates to CASSIGREETQYF. The V gene is TRBV19, the J gene TRBJ2-5, with D unclear. The germline V gene encodes CDR1 LNHDA and CDR2 SQIVND (reference sequence). V gave up 1 base and J gave up 5 bases, with 8 bases separating them. The CDR3 is made up of 13 amino acids.

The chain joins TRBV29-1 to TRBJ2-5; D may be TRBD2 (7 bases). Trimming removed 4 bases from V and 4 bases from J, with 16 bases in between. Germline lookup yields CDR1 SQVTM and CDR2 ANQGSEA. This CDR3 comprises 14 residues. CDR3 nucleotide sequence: TGCAGCGTTGGGTGGGGAGGGGGGCGAGAGACCCAGTACTTC. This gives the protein CSVGWGGGRETQYF.

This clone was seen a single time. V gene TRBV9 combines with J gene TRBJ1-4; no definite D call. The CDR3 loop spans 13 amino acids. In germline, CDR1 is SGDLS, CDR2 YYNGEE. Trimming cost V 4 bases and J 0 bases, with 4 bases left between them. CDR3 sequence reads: CASSTTTNEKLFF. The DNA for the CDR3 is TGTGCCAGCAGCACAACAACTAATGAAAAACTGTTTTTT.

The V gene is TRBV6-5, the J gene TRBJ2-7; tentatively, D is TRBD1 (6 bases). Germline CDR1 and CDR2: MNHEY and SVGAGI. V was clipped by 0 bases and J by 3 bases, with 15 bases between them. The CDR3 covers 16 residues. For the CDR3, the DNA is TGTGCCAGCAGTTACTCGATAACGGGACACCTCTACGAGCAGTACTTC. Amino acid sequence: CASSYSITGHLYEQYF.

The CDR3 nucleotides read TGCAGTGCTAGAGCGGTGACCCAGTACTTC. Translating it yields CSARAVTQYF. This sequence joins TRBV20-1 and TRBJ2-5; D is undetermined. CDR1 and CDR2 from the germline V gene are DFQATT and SNEGSKA (reference sequence). The CDR3 covers 10 residues. The V end was cut by 1 base, the J end by 7 bases, with 4 bases between.

The CDR3 region is CASSSLAGETDTQYF. CDR3 nucleotide sequence: TGTGCCAGCAGTTCGCTAGCGGGAGAGACAGATACGCAGTATTTT. This chain connects TRBV11-2 to TRBJ2-3; 10 bases are shared with TRBD2. The CDR3 sequence is 15 residues long. V lost 6 bases and J lost 3; bases outside the gene matches: 6. The germline CDR1 and CDR2 sequences are SGHAT and FQNNGV.

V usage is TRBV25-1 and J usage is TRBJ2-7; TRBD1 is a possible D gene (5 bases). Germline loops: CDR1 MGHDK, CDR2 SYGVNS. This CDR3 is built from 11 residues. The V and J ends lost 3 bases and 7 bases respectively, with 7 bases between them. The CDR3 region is CASSERQEQYF. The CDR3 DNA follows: TGTGCCAGCAGTGAGAGACAGGAGCAGTACTTC.

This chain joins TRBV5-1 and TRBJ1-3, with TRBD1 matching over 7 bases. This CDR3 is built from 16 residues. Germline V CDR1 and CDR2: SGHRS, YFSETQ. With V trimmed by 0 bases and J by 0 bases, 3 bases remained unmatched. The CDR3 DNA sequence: TGCGCCAGCAGCTTGGGGGACAGTTCCTCTGGAAACACCATATATTTT. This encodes CASSLGDSSSGNTIYF.

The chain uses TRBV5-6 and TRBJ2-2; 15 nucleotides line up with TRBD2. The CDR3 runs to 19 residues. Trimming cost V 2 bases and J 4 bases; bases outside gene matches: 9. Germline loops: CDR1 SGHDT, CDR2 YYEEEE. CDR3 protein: CASSFHGLAGGPVTGELFF. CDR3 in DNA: TGTGCCAGCAGCTTTCACGGACTAGCGGGAGGGCCGGTCACCGGGGAGCTGTTTTTT.